This TCR beta chain is from a study of T cell changes during pregnancy in multiple sclerosis (dated by TCRdb to about 2019). About the investigation overall: In women with multiple sclerosis, the researchers looked at how the T cell repertoire shifted as pregnancy progressed.

Library preparation employed the immunoSEQ multiplex PCR assay. TCRdb provides this immuneACCESS table in a form limited to in-frame rearrangements. Some clones are lacking; in checked studies, under half of them reflect an unresolved V gene, and why the rest are absent is not known. The sample table contains tens of thousands of clones; only one count was recorded for about 89% of them. Together, the top ten hold roughly 2.5% of the sample. The germline V gene (reference sequence) sets CDR1 to MNHEY and CDR2 to SMNVEV. The CDR3, from cysteine to phenylalanine, totals 14 residues. Only the CDR3 DNA stays, 42 bases, in frame from base 1. Trimming leaves V shorter by 6 bases and J shorter by 2 bases, with the junction holding 7 bases beyond the gene matches. As to this clone: This receptor's antigen is unknown. There are no base qualities to consult, and no much larger clone falls within one base.

The sample in question was peripheral blood, obtained in the first trimester of pregnancy. The rearrangement combines TRBV27 with TRBJ2-7; a stretch of 7 junction bases matches TRBD2. The receptor comes from a female donor with multiple sclerosis, enrolled in a pregnancy study. The CDR3 region has the sequence CASSRSGGAYEQYF. The DNA sequence is as follows: TGTGCCAGCAGCCGCTCGGGAGGCGCCTACGAGCAGTACTTC.